This record concerns one T cell receptor (beta chain) sequence. The data derive from a study of blood T cell repertoires in COVID-19. Overall study context: The United States, Italy and Spain were the sources of the acute and convalescent COVID-19 samples. PBMCs, B-cell-depleted T cells, or T cells provided the cDNA or gDNA that made up the material.

This CDR3 has 11 amino acids. In germline, CDR1 is DFQATT, CDR2 SNEGSKA (reference sequence). Trimming took 7 bases from V and 3 from J; bases not matched to a gene: 2. In the original workflow: Amplification with reference gene primers provided the estimates of nucleated cell counts. The data were produced by immunoSEQ multiplex PCR, yet TCRdb's version contains in-frame clones alone and is incomplete. The V and J calls and clone size were taken over from that table, and D and trimming were inferred from the DNA. The sample records about 260,000 clones, about 87% being singletons. The clonotype comes from a man aged 55 to 70 who had recovered from COVID-19. The rearrangement joins TRBV20-1 to TRBJ2-5, with 7 positions matching TRBD1. The sample consisted of peripheral blood. The CDR3 loop reads CSGQGEETQYF. For the CDR3, the DNA is TGCAGTGGACAGGGTGAAGAGACCCAGTACTTC.